One and the same sample provided the 30 T cell receptor beta chains below, sequenced in a study of regulatory T cells. Overall study results and limits: Hydrophobic residues at CDR3 positions 6 and 7 were enriched in conventional CD4+ T cells of CD3G-deficient patients.

Antigen specificity for these receptors is unknown. The PCR used 52 TRBV and 13 TRBJ primers. Sequenced by immunoSEQ multiplex PCR; TCRdb stores in-frame clones only, minus some. The sample records about 35,000 clones, about nine tenths being singletons. The source material was conventional CD4+ T cells sorted from blood. These receptor sequences come from a person aged 18-30 years with CD3G deficiency.

The chain joins TRBV5-5 to TRBJ2-7, with D tentatively TRBD1 or TRBD2 (7 bases each). V was clipped by 5 bases and J by 5 bases, with 14 bases between them. The CDR3 has 13 amino acids. Germline CDR1 is SGHKS and CDR2 is YYEKEE (reference sequence). The CDR3 nucleotides are TGTGCCAGCAGTTTGACAGGGAGGGACGAGCAGTACTTC. This gives the protein CASSLTGRDEQYF.

The chain has TRBV5-1 and TRBJ2-3; D remains unclear. Between the trimmed V and J ends, which lost 2 bases and 7 bases, there was a span of 17 bases. Germline-derived CDR1 and CDR2 are SGHRS and YFSETQ. The CDR3 sequence is 15 residues long. CDR3 bases: TGCGCCAGCAGCTTCGGCGGCGGTACAGACCATACGCAGTATTTT. It specifies CASSFGGGTDHTQYF.

The chain couples TRBV5-1 to TRBJ2-4, with D perhaps assigned TRBD1 or TRBD2 (5 bases each). Germline CDR1 and CDR2: SGHRS and YFSETQ. The ends were cut back, 4 bases at V and 9 bases at J, with 14 bases in the middle. The length of the CDR3 is 13 residues. The CDR3 coding sequence is TGCGCCAGCAGCCGGGACGGCCAGGGCATTCAGTACTTC. Translation: CASSRDGQGIQYF.

The chain combines TRBV19 with TRBJ1-4, with D possibly TRBD1 on 6 matching bases. This CDR3 comprises 15 residues. In germline, CDR1 is LNHDA, CDR2 SQIVND (reference sequence). Trimming took off 6 bases at V and 5 bases at J, with 16 bases between the two ends. The CDR3 bases are TGTGCCAGTAGCCCCCAAGGACAGCTCAATGAAAAACTGTTTTTT. Translated: CASSPQGQLNEKLFF.

The chain carries TRBV28 and TRBJ1-1; TRBD1 is a possible D gene (5 bases). CDR3 size: 12 residues. V lost 6 bases to trimming and J lost 7 bases, with 12 bases between them. Germline assignment: CDR1 MDHEN and CDR2 SYDVKM. Here the CDR3 reads CASSSRGDEAFF. The CDR3 DNA reads as TGTGCCAGCAGCTCCCGGGGGGATGAAGCTTTCTTT.

This clone has just a few counts. In DNA, the CDR3 is TGCGCCAGCAGCGTTGGGACAGGCCTTAATACGCAGTATTTT. Translated: CASSVGTGLNTQYF. The chain links TRBV5-1 to TRBJ2-3, with 8 bases that match TRBD1. Germline loops: CDR1 SGHRS, CDR2 YFSETQ. The CDR3 loop spans 14 amino acids. The trim removed 4 bases at V and 7 bases at J, leaving 8 bases unmatched.

The rearrangement joins TRBV6-6 to TRBJ1-5; D remains ambiguous. CDR1 and CDR2 from the germline V gene are MNHNY and SVGAGI (reference sequence). The CDR3 sequence is 15 residues long. V lost 2 bases and J lost 3, with 11 bases in between. This chain's CDR3 is CASSYHPAFNQPQHF. Written as DNA, the CDR3 is TGTGCCAGCAGTTACCATCCAGCTTTCAATCAGCCCCAGCATTTT.

The rearrangement uses TRBV5-1 and TRBJ2-1; 10 bases agree with TRBD2. This CDR3 has 15 residues. V dropped 2 bases and J dropped 6; count of bases not matched to a gene: 5. Germline lookup yields CDR1 SGHRS and CDR2 YFSETQ. CDR3: CASSLGLAAINEQFF. In DNA form, the CDR3 reads TGCGCCAGCAGCTTAGGACTAGCGGCTATCAATGAGCAGTTCTTC.

CDR3 bases: TGTGCCAGCAGTGGTTGGGCAGGGGCGGCCTCTGGGGCCAACGTCCTGACTTTC. Translating it yields CASSGWAGAASGANVLTF. The gene calls are TRBV6-1 and TRBJ2-6, with TRBD1 as a possible D gene (6 bases). Germline V gene data show CDR1 as MNHNS and CDR2 as SASEGT. V was clipped by 4 bases and J by 0 bases, with 16 bases between them. This CDR3 has 18 residues.

V is TRBV11-1 and J is TRBJ2-3; tentative D call: TRBD1 (5 bases). Germline CDR1 and CDR2: SGHAT and FQDESV (reference sequence). Trimming took 1 base from V and 2 from J, leaving 7 bases between them. This CDR3 spans 14 amino acids. The CDR3 bases are TGTGCCAGCAGCTTAGGACAGATCACAGATACGCAGTATTTT. Encoded protein: CASSLGQITDTQYF.

This clone came up once. V is TRBV5-1 and J is TRBJ2-1; no definite D call. CDR3 length: 15 amino acids. The germline V gene has CDR1 SGHRS and CDR2 YFSETQ. V lost 0 bases, J lost 9 bases, and 16 bases lay in between. The CDR3 coding sequence is TGCGCCAGCAGCTTGGGTAGAACCGCCTTAGGTGAGCAGTTCTTC. Translating it yields CASSLGRTALGEQFF.

The rearrangement joins TRBV7-9 to TRBJ1-3; D is unresolved. Trimming removed 8 bases from V and 0 bases from J, with 8 bases in between. The CDR3 runs to 13 residues. CDR1 is SEHNR, CDR2 FQNEAQ, per germline (reference sequence). CDR3 in DNA: TGTGCCAGCGGCAGGAGCTCTGGAAACACCATATATTTT. This encodes CASGRSSGNTIYF. Combining the CDR3 with reference TRBV7-9 and TRBJ1-3 gives the whole variable domain DTGVSQNPRHKITKRGQNVTFRCDPISEHNRLYWYRQTLGQGPEFLTYFQNEAQLEKSRLLSDRFSAERPKGSFSTLEIQRTEQGDSAMYLCASGRSSGNTIYFGEGSWLTVV.

The chain combines TRBV28 with TRBJ2-7; the D is unclear. CDR3 length: 13 amino acids. Deletions cut 3 bases from V and 7 bases from J, with 13 bases between. The germline gives CDR1 MDHEN, CDR2 SYDVKM. The CDR3: CASSLTALGEQYF. CDR3 DNA: TGTGCCAGCAGTTTGACGGCGTTGGGGGAGCAGTACTTC.

The V gene is TRBV5-1, the J gene TRBJ2-3; D is undetermined. Germline loops: CDR1 SGHRS, CDR2 YFSETQ. The CDR3 loop spans 14 amino acids. V lost 0 bases to trimming and J lost 6 bases, with 11 bases between them. The CDR3 nucleotides read TGCGCCAGCAGCTTGGAATCCCGTGTGGATACGCAGTATTTT. Its translation: CASSLESRVDTQYF.

This chain connects TRBV30 to TRBJ2-7; D call uncertain. The CDR3 contains 11 residues. Trimming shortened V by 2 bases and J by 8 bases, and 10 bases separated the two germline ends. Germline V lookup: CDR1 GTSNPN, CDR2 SVGIG (reference sequence). The CDR3 here is CAWSNGRKQYF. The CDR3 bases are TGTGCCTGGAGTAATGGTAGGAAGCAGTACTTC.

The chain recombines TRBV6-6 with TRBJ2-7; no clear D. The CDR3 extends over 12 amino acids. The germline gives CDR1 MNHNY, CDR2 SVGAGI (reference sequence). Trimming cost V 6 bases and J 4 bases, with 10 bases left between them. CDR3 loop: CASSYRGYEQYF. The CDR3 nucleotides are TGTGCCAGCAGCTATAGAGGTTACGAGCAGTACTTC.

The chain uses TRBV5-1 and TRBJ2-2; tentative D call: TRBD2 (6 bases). The CDR3 contains 14 residues. Germline lookup yields CDR1 SGHRS and CDR2 YFSETQ. The V end was cut by 0 bases, the J end by 6 bases, with 9 bases between. The CDR3 reads CASSLGLGAGELFF. The CDR3 coding sequence is TGCGCCAGCAGCTTGGGACTAGGGGCCGGGGAGCTGTTTTTT.

V is TRBV18 and J is TRBJ2-5; D uncertain. The CDR3 is 13 amino acids. Germline-derived CDR1 and CDR2 are KGHSH and LQKENI. Trimming shortened V by 2 bases and J by 3 bases, and 7 bases separated the two germline ends. The CDR3 region has the DNA TGTGCCAGCTCACCAAGGCAAGAAGAGACCCAGTACTTC. Its translation: CASSPRQEETQYF.

The rearrangement joins TRBV5-1 to TRBJ2-6; maybe TRBD1 (5 bases). There are 14 residues in the CDR3. Looked up from germline, CDR1 is SGHRS and CDR2 is YFSETQ. Deletions cut 4 bases from V and 3 bases from J, with 8 bases between. CDR3 DNA: TGCGCCAGCAGCCCAGGGTATGGGGCCAACGTCCTGACTTTC. Its protein product is CASSPGYGANVLTF. The entire variable domain, with the rest obtained from reference TRBV5-1 and TRBJ2-6, is as follows: KAGVTQTPRYLIKTRGQQVTLSCSPISGHRSVSWYQQTPGQGLQFLFEYFSETQRNKGNFPGRFSGRQFSNSRSEMNVSTLELGDSALYLCASSPGYGANVLTFGAGSRLTVL.

The chain has TRBV28 and TRBJ2-1; tentatively, D is TRBD1 (6 bases). The CDR3 length is 15 residues. Germline V gene sequence: CDR1 MDHEN, CDR2 SYDVKM. The V and J ends lost 6 bases and 9 bases respectively, with 21 bases between them. The CDR3 DNA is TGTGCCAGCAGCTCCGGACAGAAGATTCCCAGTGAGCAGTTCTTC. Translating gives CASSSGQKIPSEQFF.

CDR3 nucleotides: TGTGCCAGCAGACCTCCTGTCGGAGGGGAGCTGTTTTTT. Protein: CASRPPVGGELFF. The J gene is TRBJ2-2, the V gene TRBV6-1; D ambiguous. V gave up 6 bases and J gave up 8 bases, with 13 bases separating them. The CDR3 consists of 13 residues. From germline, CDR1 is MNHNS and CDR2 SASEGT.

CDR3: CASSLTSTGEGQYF. The CDR3 nucleotides are TGCGCCAGCAGCTTAACGTCCACAGGGGAGGGGCAGTACTTC. J is TRBJ2-4 and V is TRBV5-1; possibly TRBD1 or TRBD2 for D (7 bases each). CDR1 and CDR2 (germline): SGHRS, YFSETQ. The V gene lost 2 bases and the J gene lost 13 bases, with 19 bases spanning the gap. This CDR3 comprises 14 residues.

V is TRBV28 and J is TRBJ2-1; 7 nucleotides match TRBD2. The CDR3 consists of 14 residues. Trimming took 4 bases from V and 7 from J; bases not matched to a gene: 7. Germline lookup yields CDR1 MDHEN and CDR2 SYDVKM. CDR3 sequence: CASSYGGSSNEQFF. Written as DNA, the CDR3 is TGTGCCAGCAGTTACGGCGGGAGTAGTAATGAGCAGTTCTTC.

The chain uses TRBV7-2 and TRBJ2-4; weak D call: TRBD2 (6 bases). The V gene's germline CDR1 is SGHTA and CDR2 FQGNSA. V lost 1 base to trimming and J lost 8 bases, with 9 bases between them. The length of the CDR3 is 13 residues. The CDR3 region has the DNA TGTGCCAGCAGCTTAGATGGAGGGGACATTCAGTACTTC. It codes for CASSLDGGDIQYF. The whole variable domain, filled in from reference TRBV7-2 and TRBJ2-4, reads GAGVSQSPSNKVTEKGKDVELRCDPISGHTALYWYRQSLGQGLEFLIYFQGNSAPDKSGLPSDRFSAERTGGSVSTLTIQRTQQEDSAVYLCASSLDGGDIQYFGAGTRLSVL.

The chain employs TRBV28 and TRBJ2-7; D may be TRBD1 (6 bases). V dropped 5 bases and J dropped 6 bases, with 17 bases sitting between them. The CDR3 spans 14 residues. The germline CDR1 and CDR2 sequences are MDHEN and SYDVKM. CDR3 sequence (DNA): TGTGCCAGCAGTCCCCCAGGGGCGCCCCCCGAGCAGTACTTC. This translates into CASSPPGAPPEQYF.

The V and J genes are TRBV18 and TRBJ2-5; either TRBD1 or TRBD2 may fit D (6 bases each). The ends were cut back, 3 bases at V and 1 base at J, with 12 bases in the middle. Germline V lookup: CDR1 KGHSH, CDR2 LQKENI. The CDR3 has 15 amino acids. The chain's CDR3 is CASSPNRGPQETQYF. The CDR3 DNA is TGTGCCAGCTCACCCAATCGGGGGCCCCAAGAGACCCAGTACTTC.

The rearrangement joins TRBV7-9 to TRBJ1-3, with 8 bases that match TRBD1. CDR1 and CDR2 (germline): SEHNR, FQNEAQ (reference sequence). With V trimmed by 8 bases and J by 0 bases, 6 bases remained unmatched. The CDR3 has 15 residues. CDR3 in DNA: TGTGCCAGCGGGACAGGTCGGAGCTCTGGAAACACCATATATTTT. Protein product: CASGTGRSSGNTIYF.

This chain connects TRBV28 to TRBJ2-7; a possible D gene is TRBD2 (6 bases). The V gene lost 3 bases and the J gene lost 3 bases, with 15 bases spanning the gap. Germline V gives CDR1 MDHEN, CDR2 SYDVKM. The CDR3 is 15 amino acids. CDR3 in DNA: TGTGCCAGCAGTTTCAGCGCGGGGACTTACTACGAGCAGTACTTC. As protein: CASSFSAGTYYEQYF.

The DNA of the CDR3 is TGTGCCAGCAGCTCCGGGACCTACACAGATACGCAGTATTTT. Its translation is CASSSGTYTDTQYF. The chain employs TRBV7-9 and TRBJ2-3; either TRBD1 or TRBD2 may supply D (5 bases each). This CDR3 has 14 amino acids. Germline V gene data show CDR1 as SEHNR and CDR2 as FQNEAQ (reference sequence). With 4 bases removed from V and 2 bases from J, the gap between germline ends came to 10 bases.

This clone was recorded only once. This chain joins TRBV18 and TRBJ2-7, with D maybe TRBD1 (6 bases). The CDR3 length is 12 residues. With 3 bases removed from V and 4 bases from J, the gap between germline ends came to 7 bases. CDR1 and CDR2 (germline): KGHSH, LQKENI. The DNA for the CDR3 is TGTGCCAGCTCACCTACAGGGTACGAGCAGTACTTC. Translation gives CASSPTGYEQYF.